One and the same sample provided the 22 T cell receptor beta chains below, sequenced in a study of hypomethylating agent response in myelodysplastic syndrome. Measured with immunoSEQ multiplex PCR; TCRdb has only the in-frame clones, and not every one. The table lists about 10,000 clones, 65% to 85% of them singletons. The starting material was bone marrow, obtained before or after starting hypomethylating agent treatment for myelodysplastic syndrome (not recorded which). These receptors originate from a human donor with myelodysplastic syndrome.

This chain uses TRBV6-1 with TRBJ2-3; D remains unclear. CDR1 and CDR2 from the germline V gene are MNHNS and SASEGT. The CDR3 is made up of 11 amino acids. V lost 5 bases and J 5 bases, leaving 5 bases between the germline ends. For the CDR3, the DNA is TGTGCCAGCAGTCTGGGAGATACGCAGTATTTT. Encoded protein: CASSLGDTQYF.

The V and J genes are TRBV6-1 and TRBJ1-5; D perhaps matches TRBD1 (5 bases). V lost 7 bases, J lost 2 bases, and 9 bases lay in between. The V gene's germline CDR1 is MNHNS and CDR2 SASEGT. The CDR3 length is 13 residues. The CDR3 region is CASKGMGNQPQHF. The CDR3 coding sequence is TGTGCCAGCAAGGGGATGGGCAATCAGCCCCAGCATTTT.

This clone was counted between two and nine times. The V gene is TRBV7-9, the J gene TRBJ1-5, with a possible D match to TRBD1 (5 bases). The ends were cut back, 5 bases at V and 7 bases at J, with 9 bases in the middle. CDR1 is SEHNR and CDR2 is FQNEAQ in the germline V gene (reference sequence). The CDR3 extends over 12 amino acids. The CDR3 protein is CASSLGGQPQHF. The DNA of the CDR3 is TGTGCCAGCAGCCTGGGGGGGCAGCCCCAGCATTTT.

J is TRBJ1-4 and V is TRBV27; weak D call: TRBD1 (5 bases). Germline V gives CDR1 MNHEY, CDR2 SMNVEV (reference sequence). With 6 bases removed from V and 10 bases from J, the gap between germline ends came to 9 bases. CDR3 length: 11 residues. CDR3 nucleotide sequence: TGTGCCAGCAGCCAGGGAGGAAAACTGTTTTTT. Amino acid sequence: CASSQGGKLFF.

The CDR3 spells CASSQLTSGFGGQFF. The DNA for the CDR3 is TGTGCCAGCAGCCAGTTGACTAGCGGGTTTGGGGGGCAGTTCTTC. The V call is TRBV14, the J call TRBJ2-1; 10 bases fit TRBD2. The CDR3 runs to 15 residues. J was trimmed by 12 bases and V by 3 bases; bases with no gene match: 11. CDR1 and CDR2 (germline): SGHDN, FVKESK.

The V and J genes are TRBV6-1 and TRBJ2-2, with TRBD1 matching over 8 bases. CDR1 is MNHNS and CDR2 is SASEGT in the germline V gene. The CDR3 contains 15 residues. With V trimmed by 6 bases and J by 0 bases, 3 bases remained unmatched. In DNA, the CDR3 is TGTGCCAGCAGGACAGGGGAAGCGAACACCGGGGAGCTGTTTTTT. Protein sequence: CASRTGEANTGELFF.

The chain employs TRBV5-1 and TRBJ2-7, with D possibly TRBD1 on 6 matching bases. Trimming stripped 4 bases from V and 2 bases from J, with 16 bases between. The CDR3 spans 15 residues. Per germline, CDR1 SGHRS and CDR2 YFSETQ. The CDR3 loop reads CASSTGASGAYEQYF. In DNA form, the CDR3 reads TGCGCCAGCAGCACGGGCGCTTCAGGGGCCTACGAGCAGTACTTC.

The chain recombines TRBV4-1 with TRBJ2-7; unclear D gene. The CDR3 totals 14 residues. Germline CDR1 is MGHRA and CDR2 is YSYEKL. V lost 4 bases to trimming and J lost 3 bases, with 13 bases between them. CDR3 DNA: TGCGCCAGCAGCCTTGGCAGTTCTTTCTACGAGCAGTACTTC. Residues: CASSLGSSFYEQYF.

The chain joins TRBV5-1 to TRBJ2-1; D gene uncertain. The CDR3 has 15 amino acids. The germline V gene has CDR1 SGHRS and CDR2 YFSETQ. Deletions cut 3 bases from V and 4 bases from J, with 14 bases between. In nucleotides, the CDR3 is TGCGCCAGCAGCTCCCTAAGGTCCGATTACAATGAGCAGTTCTTC. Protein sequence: CASSSLRSDYNEQFF.

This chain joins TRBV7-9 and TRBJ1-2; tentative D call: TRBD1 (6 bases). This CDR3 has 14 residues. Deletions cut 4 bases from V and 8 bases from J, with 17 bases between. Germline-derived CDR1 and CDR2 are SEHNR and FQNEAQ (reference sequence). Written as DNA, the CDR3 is TGTGCCAGCAGCTCCCGGGGGGGGCTCCGGGGCTACACCTTC. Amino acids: CASSSRGGLRGYTF.

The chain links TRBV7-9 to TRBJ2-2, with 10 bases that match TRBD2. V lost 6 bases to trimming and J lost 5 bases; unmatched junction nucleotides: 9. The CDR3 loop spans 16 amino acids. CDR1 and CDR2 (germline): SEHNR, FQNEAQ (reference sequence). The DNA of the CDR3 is TGTGCCAGCAGTTTCAGGGGGACTAGCGTAACCGGGGAGCTGTTTTTT. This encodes CASSFRGTSVTGELFF. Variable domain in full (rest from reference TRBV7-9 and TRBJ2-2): DTGVSQNPRHKITKRGQNVTFRCDPISEHNRLYWYRQTLGQGPEFLTYFQNEAQLEKSRLLSDRFSAERPKGSFSTLEIQRTEQGDSAMYLCASSFRGTSVTGELFFGEGSRLTVL.

As DNA, the CDR3 is TGTGCCAGCAGGGGGACAGGGGGCTCGAAGACCCAGTACTTC. This sequence encodes CASRGTGGSKTQYF. The gene calls are TRBV25-1 and TRBJ2-5; TRBD1 matches at 12 bases. CDR1 and CDR2 from the germline V gene are MGHDK and SYGVNS. V was pared by 6 bases and J by 6 bases, with 5 bases of the junction left unmatched. The CDR3 is made up of 14 amino acids.

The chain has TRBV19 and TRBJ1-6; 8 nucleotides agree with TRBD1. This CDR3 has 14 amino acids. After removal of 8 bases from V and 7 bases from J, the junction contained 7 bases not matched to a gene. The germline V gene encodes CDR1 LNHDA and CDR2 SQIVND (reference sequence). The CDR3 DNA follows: TGTGCCAGTCGATCAGGGGGCGGGAATTCACCCCTCCACTTT. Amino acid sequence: CASRSGGGNSPLHF.

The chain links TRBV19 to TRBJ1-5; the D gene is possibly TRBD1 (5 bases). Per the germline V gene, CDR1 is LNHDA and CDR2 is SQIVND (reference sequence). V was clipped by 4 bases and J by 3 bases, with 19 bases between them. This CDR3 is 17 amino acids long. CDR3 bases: TGTGCCAGTAGTAACCCCGGGGGTCGGGGCCCCAATCAGCCCCAGCATTTT. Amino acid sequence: CASSNPGGRGPNQPQHF.

The CDR3 region is CASRPGTGPSSPLHF. CDR3 bases: TGTGCCAGCAGACCCGGGACAGGCCCTAGTTCACCCCTCCACTTT. The chain links TRBV6-1 to TRBJ1-6, with 8 bases identical to TRBD1. The CDR3 sequence is 15 residues long. Germline V CDR1 and CDR2: MNHNS, SASEGT. J was trimmed by 9 bases and V by 6 bases; bases with no gene match: 10.

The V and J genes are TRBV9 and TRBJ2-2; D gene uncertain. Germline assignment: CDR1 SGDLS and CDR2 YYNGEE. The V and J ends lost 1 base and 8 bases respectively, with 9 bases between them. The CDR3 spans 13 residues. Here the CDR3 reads CASSVRTQGELFF. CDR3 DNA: TGTGCCAGCAGCGTAAGAACCCAGGGGGAGCTGTTTTTT. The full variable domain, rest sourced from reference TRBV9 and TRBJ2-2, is DSGVTQTPKHLITATGQRVTLRCSPRSGDLSVYWYQQSLDQGLQFLIQYYNGEERAKGNILERFSAQQFPDLHSELNLSSLELGDSALYFCASSVRTQGELFFGEGSRLTVL.

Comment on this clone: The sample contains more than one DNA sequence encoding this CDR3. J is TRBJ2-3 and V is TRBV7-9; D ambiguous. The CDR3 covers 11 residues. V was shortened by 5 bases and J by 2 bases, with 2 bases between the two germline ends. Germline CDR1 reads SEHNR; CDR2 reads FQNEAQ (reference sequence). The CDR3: CASSPTDTQYF. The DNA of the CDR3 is TGTGCCAGCAGCCCCACAGATACGCAGTATTTT.

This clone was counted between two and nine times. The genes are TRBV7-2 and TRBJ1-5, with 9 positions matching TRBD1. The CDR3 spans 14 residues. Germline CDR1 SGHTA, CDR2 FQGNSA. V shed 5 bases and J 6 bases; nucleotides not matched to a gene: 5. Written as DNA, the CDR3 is TGTGCCAGCAGCCCCGACAGGGGGGGTCAGCCCCAGCATTTT. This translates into CASSPDRGGQPQHF.

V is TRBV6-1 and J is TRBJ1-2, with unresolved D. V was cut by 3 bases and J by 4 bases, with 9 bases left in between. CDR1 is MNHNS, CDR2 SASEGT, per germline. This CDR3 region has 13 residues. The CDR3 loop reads CASSDGRIYGYTF. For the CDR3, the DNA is TGTGCCAGCAGTGACGGACGGATCTATGGCTACACCTTC.

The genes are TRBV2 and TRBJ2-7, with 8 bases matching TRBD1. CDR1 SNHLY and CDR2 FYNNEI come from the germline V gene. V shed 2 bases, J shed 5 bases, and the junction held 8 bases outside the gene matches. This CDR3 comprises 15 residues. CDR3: CASSERRQGIHEQYF. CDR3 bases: TGTGCCAGCAGTGAAAGACGACAGGGGATCCACGAGCAGTACTTC.

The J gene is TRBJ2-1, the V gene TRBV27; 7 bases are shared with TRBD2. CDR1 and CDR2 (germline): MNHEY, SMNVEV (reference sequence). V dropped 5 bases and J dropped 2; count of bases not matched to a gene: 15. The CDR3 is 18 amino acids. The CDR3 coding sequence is TGTGCCAGCAGTCCGCATCAGTCTAGCGGAGGGACCTACAATGAGCAGTTCTTC. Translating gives CASSPHQSSGGTYNEQFF.

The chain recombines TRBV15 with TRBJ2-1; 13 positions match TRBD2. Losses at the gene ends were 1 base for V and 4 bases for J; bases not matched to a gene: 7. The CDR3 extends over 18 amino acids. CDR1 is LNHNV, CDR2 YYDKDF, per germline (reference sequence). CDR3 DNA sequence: TGTGCCACCAGCAGAGCGGGGGGACTAGCGGGGCCTTACAATGAGCAGTTCTTC. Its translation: CATSRAGGLAGPYNEQFF. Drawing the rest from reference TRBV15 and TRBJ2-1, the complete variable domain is DAMVIQNPRYQVTQFGKPVTLSCSQTLNHNVMYWYQQKSSQAPKLLFHYYDKDFNNEADTPDNFQSRRPNTSFCFLDIRSPGLGDTAMYLCATSRAGGLAGPYNEQFFGPGTRLTVL.